This TCR beta chain was sequenced in a study of T cell changes during pregnancy in multiple sclerosis. The table came from immunoSEQ multiplex PCR; TCRdb's copy has only in-frame clones and leaves some out. This sample yields 45,000 to 55,000 clones, of which almost 90% are seen a single time; approximately 1.4% belongs to the top ten. From germline, CDR1 is SNHLY and CDR2 FYNNEI. The CDR3 has 15 amino acids. V lost 7 bases, J lost 3 bases, and 16 bases lay in between. This clonotype originated in a female donor in good health, enrolled as a control in a pregnancy study. The sample in question was peripheral blood, obtained in the first trimester of pregnancy. The V and J genes are TRBV2 and TRBJ2-1; a possible D gene is TRBD2 (6 bases). The CDR3 sequence: CASKGGAAFYNEQFF. The DNA for the CDR3 is TGTGCCAGCAAGGGCGGGGCCGCCTTCTACAATGAGCAGTTCTTC.